The sequence of this T cell receptor (beta chain) was determined in a study of glioma-infiltrating T cells. This clonotype ranks as medium-sized. The iRepertoire nested amplicon-rescue multiplex PCR amplified TCR alpha and beta CDR3s from RNA. TCRdb ran MiXCR on the multiplex PCR reads and lists one entry per CDR3 protein. The data contain some 99,000 distinct CDR3 sequences, less than 30% of them seen just once; the ten biggest clones take up under 45%. V lost 2 bases and J 6 bases, leaving 16 bases between the germline ends. The germline gives CDR1 DFQATT, CDR2 SNEGSKA (reference sequence). This CDR3 spans 14 amino acids.

The V gene is TRBV20-1, the J gene TRBJ1-1, with TRBD1 as a possible D gene (5 bases). The origin of this receptor is a human donor with low-grade glioma or glioblastoma, undergoing nonglioma brain surgery, or in good health (not recorded which). The sample taken for sequencing was glioma tissue, nonneoplastic brain tissue, or PBMCs (not recorded which). CDR3: CSARSLPGASEAFF. The CDR3 DNA reads as TGCAGTGCTAGATCACTACCTGGGGCCTCTGAAGCTTTCTTT.